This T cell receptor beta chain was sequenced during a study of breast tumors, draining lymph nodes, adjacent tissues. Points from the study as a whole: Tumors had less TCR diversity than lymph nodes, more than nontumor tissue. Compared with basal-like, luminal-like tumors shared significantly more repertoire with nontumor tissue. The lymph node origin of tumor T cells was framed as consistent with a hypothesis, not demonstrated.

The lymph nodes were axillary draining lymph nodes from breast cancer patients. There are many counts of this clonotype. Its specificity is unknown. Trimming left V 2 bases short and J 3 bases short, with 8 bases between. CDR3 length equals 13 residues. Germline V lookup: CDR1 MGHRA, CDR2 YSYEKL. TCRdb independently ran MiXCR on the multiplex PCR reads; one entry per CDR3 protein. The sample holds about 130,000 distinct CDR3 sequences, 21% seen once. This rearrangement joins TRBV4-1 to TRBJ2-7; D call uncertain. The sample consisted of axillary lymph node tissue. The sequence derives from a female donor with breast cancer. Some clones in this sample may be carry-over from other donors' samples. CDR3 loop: CASSQTINYEQYF. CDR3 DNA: TGCGCCAGCAGCCAAACTATAAACTACGAGCAGTACTTC.